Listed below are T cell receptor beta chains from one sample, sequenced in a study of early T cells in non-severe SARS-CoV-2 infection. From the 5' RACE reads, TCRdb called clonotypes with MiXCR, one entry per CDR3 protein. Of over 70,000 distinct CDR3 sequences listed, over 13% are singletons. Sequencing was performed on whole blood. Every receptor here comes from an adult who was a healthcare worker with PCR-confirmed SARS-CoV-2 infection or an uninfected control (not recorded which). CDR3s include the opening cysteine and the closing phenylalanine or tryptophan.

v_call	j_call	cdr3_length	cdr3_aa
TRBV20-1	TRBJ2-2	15	CSASSGSPGSGELFF
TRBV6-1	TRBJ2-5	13	CASSDPPEETQYF
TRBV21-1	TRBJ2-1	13	CASSKRSRDEQFF
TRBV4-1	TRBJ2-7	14	CASSSRQVGYEQYF
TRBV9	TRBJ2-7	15	CASSPRLADNYEQYF
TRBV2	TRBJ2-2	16	CASMRTSGRNTGELFF
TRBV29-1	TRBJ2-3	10	CSQWMGMQYF
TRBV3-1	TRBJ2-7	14	CASSRDREAYEQYF
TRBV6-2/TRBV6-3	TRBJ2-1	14	CASSSREEINEQFF
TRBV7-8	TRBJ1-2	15	CASSPRTQIPYGYTF
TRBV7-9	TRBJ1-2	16	CASSFESSQRGYGYTF
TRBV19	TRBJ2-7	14	CASSMLAGASEQYF
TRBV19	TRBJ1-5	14	CASSIAGYLQPQHF
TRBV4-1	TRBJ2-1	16	CASSQENRAFHNEQFF
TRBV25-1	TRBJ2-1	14	CASSETDSYNEQFF
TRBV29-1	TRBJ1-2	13	CSVEGWVAYGYTF
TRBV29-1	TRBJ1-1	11	CSGRTNTEAFF